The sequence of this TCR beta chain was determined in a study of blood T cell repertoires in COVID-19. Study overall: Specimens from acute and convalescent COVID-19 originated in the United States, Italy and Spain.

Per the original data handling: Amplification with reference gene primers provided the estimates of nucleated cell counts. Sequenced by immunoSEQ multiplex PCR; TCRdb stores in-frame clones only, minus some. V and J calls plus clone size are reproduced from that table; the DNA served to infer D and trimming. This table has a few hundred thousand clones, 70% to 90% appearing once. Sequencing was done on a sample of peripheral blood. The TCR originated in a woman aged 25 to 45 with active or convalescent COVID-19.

As DNA, the CDR3 is TGTGCCAGTGACATAGGATCCGGCGGGGGCTACACCTTC. Translation: CASDIGSGGGYTF. The J gene is TRBJ1-2, the V gene TRBV19; D is unclear. The CDR3 is 13 residues long. From germline, CDR1 is LNHDA and CDR2 SQIVND (reference sequence). V was trimmed by 8 bases and J by 8 bases, leaving 18 bases between them.